The 5 T cell receptor beta chains given below trace back to one sample, sequenced in a study of T cell responses to AZD1222 COVID-19 vaccine. The data were produced by immunoSEQ multiplex PCR, yet TCRdb's version contains in-frame clones alone and is incomplete. The top ten hold 3.6% of the sample, which has under 150,000 clones, around 93% seen once. The material was peripheral blood, obtained 28 days after the second AZD1222 dose. These receptors were taken from an adult who received the AZD1222 COVID-19 vaccine.

This clone was picked up one time. V gene TRBV9 combines with J gene TRBJ2-1, with 13 bases matching TRBD2. Germline loops: CDR1 SGDLS, CDR2 YYNGEE. This CDR3 is 17 amino acids long. V lost 9 bases to trimming and J lost 1 base; unmatched junction nucleotides: 10. CDR3 residues: CATQGLAGDQSYNEQFF. The CDR3 DNA reads as TGTGCCACCCAAGGACTAGCGGGAGATCAGTCCTACAATGAGCAGTTCTTC.

This clone was observed a single time. This chain connects TRBV10-3 to TRBJ2-1, with TRBD2 matching over 10 bases. Germline CDR1 ENHRY, CDR2 SYGVKD. Losses at the gene ends were 8 bases for V and 7 bases for J; bases not matched to a gene: 14. There are 16 residues in the CDR3. The CDR3 sequence is CAIHPGRAGGGNEQFF. DNA of the CDR3: TGTGCCATCCATCCGGGCCGAGCGGGAGGGGGAAATGAGCAGTTCTTC.

This sequence joins TRBV24-1 and TRBJ2-1; TRBD2 agrees at 9 bases. The germline gives CDR1 KGHDR, CDR2 SFDVKD. The trim removed 3 bases at V and 8 bases at J, leaving 10 bases unmatched. CDR3 length equals 16 residues. CDR3 protein: CATSDRRVAGVDEQFF. CDR3 nucleotide sequence: TGTGCCACCAGTGATCGGCGGGTAGCGGGAGTCGATGAGCAGTTCTTC.

The CDR3 reads CASSPRTGVSNQPQHF. Written as DNA, the CDR3 is TGTGCCAGCAGTCCACGGACAGGGGTGAGCAATCAGCCCCAGCATTTT. This chain joins TRBV6-6 and TRBJ1-5; 9 bases agree with TRBD1. Germline-derived CDR1 and CDR2 are MNHNY and SVGAGI (reference sequence). The junction had 6 bases not matched to a gene; V was cut back by 5 bases and J by 1 base. The length of the CDR3 is 16 residues.

The V call is TRBV24-1, the J call TRBJ1-2, with D tentatively TRBD1 (6 bases). There are 12 residues in the CDR3. V lost 4 bases and J lost 10, with 12 bases in between. CDR1 and CDR2 (germline): KGHDR, SFDVKD. CDR3 sequence: CATSDPDRYYTF. The CDR3 nucleotides read TGTGCCACCAGTGACCCCGACAGGTACTACACCTTC.